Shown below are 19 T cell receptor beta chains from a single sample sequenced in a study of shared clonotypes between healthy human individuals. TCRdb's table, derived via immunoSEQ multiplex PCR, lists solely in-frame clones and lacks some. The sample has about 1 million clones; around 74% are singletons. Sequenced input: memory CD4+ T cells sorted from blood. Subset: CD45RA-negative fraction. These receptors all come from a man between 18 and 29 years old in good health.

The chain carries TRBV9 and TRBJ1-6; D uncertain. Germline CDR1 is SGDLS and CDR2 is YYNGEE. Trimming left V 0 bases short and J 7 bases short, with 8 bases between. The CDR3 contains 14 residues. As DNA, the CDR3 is TGTGCCAGCAGCGTAGTAGAGGGAAATTCACCCCTCCACTTT. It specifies CASSVVEGNSPLHF.

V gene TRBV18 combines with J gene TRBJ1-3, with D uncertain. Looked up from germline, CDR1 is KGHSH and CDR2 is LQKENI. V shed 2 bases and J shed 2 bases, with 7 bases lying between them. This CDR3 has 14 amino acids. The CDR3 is CASSPGAAGNTIYF. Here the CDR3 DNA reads TGTGCCAGCTCACCAGGAGCTGCTGGAAACACCATATATTTT.

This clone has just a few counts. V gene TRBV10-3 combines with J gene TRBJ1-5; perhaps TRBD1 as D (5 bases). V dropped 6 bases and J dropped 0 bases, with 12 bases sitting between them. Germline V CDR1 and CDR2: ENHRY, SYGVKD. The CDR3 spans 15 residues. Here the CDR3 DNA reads TGTGCCATCAGGGAGACAGACTCTAGCAATCAGCCCCAGCATTTT. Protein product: CAIRETDSSNQPQHF.

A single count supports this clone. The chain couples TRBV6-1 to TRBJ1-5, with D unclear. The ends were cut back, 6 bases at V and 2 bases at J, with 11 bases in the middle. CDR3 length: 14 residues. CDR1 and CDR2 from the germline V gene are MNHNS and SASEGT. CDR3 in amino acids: CASRPAGGNQPQHF. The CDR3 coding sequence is TGTGCCAGCAGGCCGGCCGGGGGCAATCAGCCCCAGCATTTT.

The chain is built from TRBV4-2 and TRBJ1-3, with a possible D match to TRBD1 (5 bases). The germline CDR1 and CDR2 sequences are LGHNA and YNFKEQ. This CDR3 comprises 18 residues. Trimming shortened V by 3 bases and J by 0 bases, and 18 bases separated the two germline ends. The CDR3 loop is CASSQEETAPSSGNTIYF. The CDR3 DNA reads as TGTGCCAGCAGCCAGGAGGAGACAGCGCCTTCCTCTGGAAACACCATATATTTT.

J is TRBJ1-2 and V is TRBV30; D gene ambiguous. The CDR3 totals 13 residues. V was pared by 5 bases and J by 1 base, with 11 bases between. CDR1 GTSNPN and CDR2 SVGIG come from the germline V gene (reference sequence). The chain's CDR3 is CAWGDGNNYGYTF. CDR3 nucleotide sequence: TGTGCCTGGGGCGATGGGAATAACTATGGCTACACCTTC.

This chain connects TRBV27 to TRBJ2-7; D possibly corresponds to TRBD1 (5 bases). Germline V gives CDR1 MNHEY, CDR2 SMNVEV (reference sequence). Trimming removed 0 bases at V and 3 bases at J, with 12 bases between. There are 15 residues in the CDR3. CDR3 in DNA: TGTGCCAGCAGTTTATCTGTGACAGTTGGCTACGAGCAGTACTTC. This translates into CASSLSVTVGYEQYF.

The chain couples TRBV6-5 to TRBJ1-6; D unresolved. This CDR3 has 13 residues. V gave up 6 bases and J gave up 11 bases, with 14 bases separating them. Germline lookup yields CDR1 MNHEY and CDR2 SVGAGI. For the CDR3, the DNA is TGTGCCAGCAGCAACTCCCCCCACGCACCCCTCCACTTT. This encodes CASSNSPHAPLHF.

CDR3 residues: CASSLFTGELFF. CDR3 nucleotide sequence: TGTGCCAGCAGCTTGTTCACCGGGGAGCTGTTTTTT. The genes are TRBV5-8 and TRBJ2-2; D uncertain. The V end was cut by 1 base, the J end by 4 bases, with 2 bases between. Germline CDR1 SGHTS, CDR2 YDEGEE. The CDR3 covers 12 residues.

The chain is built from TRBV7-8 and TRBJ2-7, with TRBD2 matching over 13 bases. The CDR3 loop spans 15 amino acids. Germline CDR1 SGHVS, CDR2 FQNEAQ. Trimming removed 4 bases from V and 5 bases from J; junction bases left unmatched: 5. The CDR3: CASSSTSGRTDEQYF. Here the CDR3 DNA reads TGTGCCAGCAGCTCGACTAGCGGGAGGACCGACGAGCAGTACTTC. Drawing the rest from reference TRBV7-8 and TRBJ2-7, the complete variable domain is GAGVSQSPRYKVAKRGQDVALRCDPISGHVSLFWYQQALGQGPEFLTYFQNEAQLDKSGLPSDRFFAERPEGSVSTLKIQRTQQEDSAVYLCASSSTSGRTDEQYFGPGTRLTVT.

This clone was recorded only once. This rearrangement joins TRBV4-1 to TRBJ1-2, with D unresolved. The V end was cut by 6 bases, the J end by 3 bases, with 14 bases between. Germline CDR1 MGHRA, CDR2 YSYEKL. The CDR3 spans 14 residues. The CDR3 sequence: CASSWAFKDYGYTF. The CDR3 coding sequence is TGCGCCAGCAGTTGGGCCTTCAAGGACTATGGCTACACCTTC.

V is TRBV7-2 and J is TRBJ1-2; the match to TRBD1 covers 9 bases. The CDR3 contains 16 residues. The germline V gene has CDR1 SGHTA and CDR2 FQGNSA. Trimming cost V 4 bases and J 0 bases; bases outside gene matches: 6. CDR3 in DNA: TGTGCCAGCAGCTCCCCCCGACAGGGGGCTAACTATGGCTACACCTTC. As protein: CASSSPRQGANYGYTF.

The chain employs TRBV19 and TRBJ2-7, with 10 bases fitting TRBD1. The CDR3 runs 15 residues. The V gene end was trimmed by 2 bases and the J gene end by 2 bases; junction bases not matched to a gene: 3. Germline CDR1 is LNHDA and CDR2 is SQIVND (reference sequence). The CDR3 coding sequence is TGTGCCAGTAGTATAAGAGGGACAGGGGCCTACGAGCAGTACTTC. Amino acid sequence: CASSIRGTGAYEQYF.

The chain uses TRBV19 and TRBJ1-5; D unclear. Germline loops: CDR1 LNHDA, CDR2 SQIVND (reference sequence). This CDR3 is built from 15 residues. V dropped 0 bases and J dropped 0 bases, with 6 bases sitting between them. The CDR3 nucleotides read TGTGCCAGTAGTATAGAGGGGATTAGCAATCAGCCCCAGCATTTT. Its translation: CASSIEGISNQPQHF.

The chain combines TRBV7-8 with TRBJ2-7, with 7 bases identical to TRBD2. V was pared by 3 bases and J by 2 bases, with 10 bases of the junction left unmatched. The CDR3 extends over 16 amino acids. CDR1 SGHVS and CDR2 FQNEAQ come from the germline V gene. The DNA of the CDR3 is TGTGCCAGCAGCTTGCCGGTTGCGGGAGTTGCCTACGAGCAGTACTTC. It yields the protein CASSLPVAGVAYEQYF.

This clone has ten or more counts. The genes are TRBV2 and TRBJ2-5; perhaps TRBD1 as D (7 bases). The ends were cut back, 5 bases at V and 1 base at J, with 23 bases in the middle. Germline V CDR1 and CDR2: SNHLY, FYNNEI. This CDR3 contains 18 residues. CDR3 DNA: TGTGCCAGCAGTCGGGTTCGGCGGGACAGACGAATCCAAGAGACCCAGTACTTC. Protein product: CASSRVRRDRRIQETQYF.

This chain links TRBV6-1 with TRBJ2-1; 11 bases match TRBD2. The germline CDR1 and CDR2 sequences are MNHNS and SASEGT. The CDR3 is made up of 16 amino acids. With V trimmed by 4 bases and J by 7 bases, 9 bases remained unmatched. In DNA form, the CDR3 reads TGTGCCAGCAGTGCCCTACTAGCGGGGGTAAGGAATGAGCAGTTCTTC. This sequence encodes CASSALLAGVRNEQFF.

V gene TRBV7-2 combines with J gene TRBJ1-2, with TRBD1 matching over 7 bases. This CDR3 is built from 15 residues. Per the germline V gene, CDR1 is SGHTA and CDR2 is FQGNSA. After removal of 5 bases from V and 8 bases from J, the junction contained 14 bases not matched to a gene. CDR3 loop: CASSAGQGEFGGYTF. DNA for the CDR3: TGTGCCAGCAGCGCCGGCCAGGGGGAGTTCGGGGGCTACACCTTC.

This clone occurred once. CDR3 in amino acids: CASSYGLYSTDTQYF. DNA of the CDR3: TGTGCCAGCAGTTACGGGCTATATAGCACAGATACGCAGTATTTT. The rearrangement links TRBV6-5 to TRBJ2-3; D unresolved. V gave up 2 bases and J gave up 0 bases, with 9 bases separating them. Germline V gene data show CDR1 as MNHEY and CDR2 as SVGAGI. The CDR3 has 15 residues.